One T cell receptor beta chain is described in this entry. The data were taken from a study of T-cell reconstitution after alpha-beta-depleted transplantation in children. Preparing the TCRbeta library involved the use of unique molecular identifiers. TCRdb re-derived calls from the PCR reads in MiXCR, one entry per CDR3 protein. The sample has about 500,000 distinct CDR3 sequences, approximately 32% seen once. The V and J ends lost 3 bases and 5 bases respectively, with 20 bases between them. CDR1 and CDR2 (germline): SGHRS, YFSETQ. The CDR3 sequence is 17 residues long. Sequencing was performed on PBMCs from the stem cell graft donor, taken from the stem cell graft. This TCR was recovered from a human donor who donated a stem cell graft to a child with aplastic anemia. The chain recombines TRBV5-1 with TRBJ1-4; D might be TRBD1 (6 bases). The chain's CDR3 is CASSSVRRTEGNEKLFF. For the CDR3, the DNA is TGCGCCAGCAGCTCGGTGAGAAGGACAGAGGGAAATGAAAAACTGTTTTTT.